The sequence of this T cell receptor (beta chain) was determined in a study of cytomegalovirus exposure and HLA in healthy donors (dated by TCRdb to about 2017). About the full investigation: The 500 to 800 repertoires of the first cohort and the roughly 120 validation repertoires were produced on the same platform, according to a later analysis. The aim of the study was to test whether cataloging public T cell receptors could identify signatures of past pathogen exposure. The study combined high-throughput TCR immunosequencing, statistical association of individual TCRs with disease status, and machine learning to predict cytomegalovirus infection status. Along with the approximately 700-subject first cohort, a separate validation cohort of over 90 different subjects was used. General study outcomes and caveats: While some public TCRs were present in many individuals, most TCR sequences turned up only very rarely across donors. In vitro tests confirmed that three of the cytomegalovirus-associated TCR beta chains recognize cytomegalovirus antigens. Cytomegalovirus status was reported to be diagnosed by the classifier with high specificity and sensitivity in both the original and validation cohorts. A later analysis had no HLA typing for the validation cohort, so co-occurrence there was scored across all 120 or so repertoires. The authors suggested that the approach could potentially be generalized to other disease states and immunological phenotypes. A total of some 180 TCR beta chains were listed by the study as associated with cytomegalovirus. In a later analysis, TCRs clustered in the first cohort were found to also tend to co-occur in the 110 or so validation repertoires, with approximately 93% of cluster scores above 0.

The donors belonged to the validation cohort of approximately 130 subjects, which was separate from the approximately 700-subject first cohort. Including the terminal cysteine and phenylalanine, the CDR3 comprises 13 residues. The sequence is cut down to CDR3 DNA, 39 bases in frame from base 1. From a lookup of the germline V gene, CDR1 and CDR2 are SNHLY and FYNNEI. V is shortened by 4 bases, J by 5 bases, and the region joining them spans 11 bases. The library was obtained by the immunoSEQ multiplex PCR assay. The authors' analysis ran thus. A statistical classification framework was developed to diagnose cytomegalovirus status using the catalog of TCR beta chain sequences. Sourced from immuneACCESS, this table was stored by TCRdb with only in-frame sequences that have V and J called. A share of the clones is absent; for the studies checked, an unresolved V gene accounts for under half, and the remainder has no known explanation. The V and J calls and clone size are taken from that table; D and trimming were inferred from the DNA. For this sample there are about 79,000 clones; approximately 93% appear just once. 3.6% of the sample comes from the top ten.

Notes on this clone: Its antigen specificity is not known. No base-level quality is on record; no much larger clone is a single base apart.

This receptor was taken from a woman in her twenties or thirties in good health and CMV-seronegative. The rearrangement combines TRBV2 with TRBJ1-1; TRBD1 is possibly the D segment (5 matching bases). Sequencing input: PBMCs. The nucleotides read TGTGCCAGCAGTGTTTCAGGGTGGACTGAAGCTTTCTTT. This codes for CASSVSGWTEAFF.